The 7 T cell receptor beta chains in this list originate from one sample, sequenced in a study of CD8+CD57+ T cells in acquired aplastic anemia. Whoever was chosen for sequencing had shown CD8+CD57+ cell expansion by flow cytometry. Investigators profiled TCR beta VDJ and CDR3 from genomic DNA template. From the reads, TCRdb called clonotypes with MiXCR, one entry per CDR3 protein. The sample contains under 200,000 distinct CDR3 sequences, roughly half of which appear only once. Sample: sorted CD4+, CD8+, or CD8+CD57+ T cells (not recorded which) from PBMCs. These receptor sequences come from a human donor with aplastic anemia.

The sample holds a few counts of this clonotype. The rearrangement joins TRBV10-3 to TRBJ2-2; D gene uncertain. Germline loops: CDR1 ENHRY, CDR2 SYGVKD. There are 13 residues in the CDR3. Trimming took off 6 bases at V and 5 bases at J, with 10 bases between the two ends. This CDR3 is CAIRPKSTGELFF. The CDR3 region has the DNA TGTGCCATCAGACCTAAGAGTACCGGGGAGCTGTTTTTT.

This chain joins TRBV10-3 and TRBJ2-7, with unresolved D. Germline CDR1 and CDR2: ENHRY and SYGVKD. The V gene lost 0 bases and the J gene lost 4 bases, with 10 bases spanning the gap. This CDR3 is 14 amino acids long. The CDR3 nucleotides are TGTGCCATCAGTGAGTCGTCCTTTAATTACGAGCAGTACTTC. Translating it yields CAISESSFNYEQYF.

V and J are TRBV7-9 and TRBJ2-7; no firm D call. Trimming shortened V by 1 base and J by 3 bases, and 7 bases separated the two germline ends. The CDR3 runs to 13 residues. Germline assignment: CDR1 SEHNR and CDR2 FQNEAQ (reference sequence). CDR3 region: CASSLEHSYEQYF. Written as DNA, the CDR3 is TGTGCCAGCAGCTTAGAGCACAGCTACGAGCAGTACTTC.

V and J are TRBV29-1 and TRBJ1-2, with 10 bases that match TRBD1. The V gene end was trimmed by 5 bases and the J gene end by 5 bases; junction bases not matched to a gene: 17. Germline V gene sequence: CDR1 SQVTM, CDR2 ANQGSEA. The CDR3 length is 17 residues. The CDR3 DNA is TGCAGCGTTCCCCAAAGGCGTGGGACAGGGGTAGATTATGGCTACACCTTC. As protein: CSVPQRRGTGVDYGYTF.

This chain links TRBV24-1 with TRBJ2-3; D is uncertain. The CDR3 extends over 13 amino acids. Trimming took 5 bases from V and 0 from J, leaving 5 bases between them. The V gene's germline CDR1 is KGHDR and CDR2 SFDVKD. CDR3 sequence (DNA): TGTGCCACCAGTGGCTCTAGCACAGATACGCAGTATTTT. Protein sequence: CATSGSSTDTQYF.

This chain connects TRBV7-2 to TRBJ1-1; 7 nucleotides line up with TRBD1. The CDR3 runs to 13 residues. Germline V gene data show CDR1 as SGHTA and CDR2 as FQGNSA. CDR3 sequence: CLSGGSLDTEAFF. CDR3 in DNA: TGTTTGTCAGGGGGGAGTTTAGACACTGAAGCTTTCTTT.

This chain uses TRBV25-1 with TRBJ2-1; D is perhaps TRBD1 or TRBD2 (5 bases each). V was trimmed by 5 bases and J by 10 bases, leaving 15 bases between them. CDR1 is MGHDK and CDR2 is SYGVNS in the germline V gene. The CDR3 totals 13 residues. The CDR3 DNA reads TGTGCCAGCAGTCCCGACGTCCGGGACGAGCAGTTCTTC. It codes for CASSPDVRDEQFF. Together with reference TRBV25-1 and TRBJ2-1, the CDR3 gives the full variable domain: EADIYQTPRYLVIGTGKKITLECSQTMGHDKMYWYQQDPGMELHLIHYSYGVNSTEKGDLSSESTVSRIRTEHFPLTLESARPSHTSQYLCASSPDVRDEQFFGPGTRLTVL.